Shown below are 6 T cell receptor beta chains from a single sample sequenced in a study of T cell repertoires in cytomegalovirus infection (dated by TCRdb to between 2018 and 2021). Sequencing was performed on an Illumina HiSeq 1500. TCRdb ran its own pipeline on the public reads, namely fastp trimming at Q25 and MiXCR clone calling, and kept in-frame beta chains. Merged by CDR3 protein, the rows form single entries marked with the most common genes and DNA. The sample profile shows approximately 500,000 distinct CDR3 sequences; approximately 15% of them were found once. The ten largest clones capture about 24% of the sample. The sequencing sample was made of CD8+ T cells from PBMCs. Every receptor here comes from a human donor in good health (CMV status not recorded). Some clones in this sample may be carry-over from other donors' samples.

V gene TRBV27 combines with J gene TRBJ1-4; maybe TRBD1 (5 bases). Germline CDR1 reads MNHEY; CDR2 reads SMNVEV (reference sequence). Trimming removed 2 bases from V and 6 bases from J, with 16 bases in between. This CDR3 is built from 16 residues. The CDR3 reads CASSLEVGAGDEKLFF. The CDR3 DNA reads TGTGCCAGCAGTTTAGAGGTAGGGGCCGGCGATGAAAAACTGTTTTTT.

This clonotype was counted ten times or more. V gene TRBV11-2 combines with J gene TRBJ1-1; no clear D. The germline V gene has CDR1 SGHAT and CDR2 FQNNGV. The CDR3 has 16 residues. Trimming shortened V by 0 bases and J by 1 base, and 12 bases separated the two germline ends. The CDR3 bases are TGTGCCAGCAGCTTAGATCTCCGTCAGCCGAACACTGAAGCTTTCTTT. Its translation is CASSLDLRQPNTEAFF.

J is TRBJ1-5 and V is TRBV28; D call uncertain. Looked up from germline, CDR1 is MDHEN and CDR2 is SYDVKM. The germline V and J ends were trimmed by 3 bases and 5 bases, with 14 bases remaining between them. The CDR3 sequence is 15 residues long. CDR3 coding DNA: TGTGCCAGCAGTTTGAAAGGGTTCGGGTATCAGCCCCAGCATTTT. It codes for CASSLKGFGYQPQHF.

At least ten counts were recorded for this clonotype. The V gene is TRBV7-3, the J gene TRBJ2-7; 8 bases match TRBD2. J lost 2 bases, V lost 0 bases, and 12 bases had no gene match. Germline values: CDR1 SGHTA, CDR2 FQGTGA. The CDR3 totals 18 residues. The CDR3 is CASSLTLGSGGATYEQYF. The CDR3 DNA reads TGTGCCAGCAGCTTAACGTTAGGGAGCGGGGGTGCGACCTACGAGCAGTACTTC.

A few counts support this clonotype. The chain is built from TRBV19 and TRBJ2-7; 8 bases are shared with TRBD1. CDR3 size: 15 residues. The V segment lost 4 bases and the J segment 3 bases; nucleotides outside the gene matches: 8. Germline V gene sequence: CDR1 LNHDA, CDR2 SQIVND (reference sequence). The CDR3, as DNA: TGTGCCAGTAGTACTTCCGACAGGGGTTACTACGAGCAGTACTTC. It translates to CASSTSDRGYYEQYF.

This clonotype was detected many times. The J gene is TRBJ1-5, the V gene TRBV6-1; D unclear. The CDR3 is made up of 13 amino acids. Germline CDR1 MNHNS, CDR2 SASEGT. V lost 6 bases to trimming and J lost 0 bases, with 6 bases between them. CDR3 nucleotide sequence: TGTGCCAGCAGGAGAATTAGCAATCAGCCCCAGCATTTT. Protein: CASRRISNQPQHF.